The sequence of this T cell receptor (beta chain) was determined in a study of beta chain features in type 1 diabetes. Study summary: Summed over all samples, the examined sorted cells came to under 110,000,000. Findings and caveats of the study: Significant though moderate, a shortening of TCRB CDR3s appeared in all four CD4+ subsets of Type 1 diabetes patients.

CDR1 is SGHRS, CDR2 YFSETQ, per germline. V lost 3 bases and J lost 4; bases outside the gene matches: 8. The CDR3 is made up of 15 amino acids. The sequenced template was cDNA made from the entire isolated RNA. Reads from naive, central memory and regulatory T cell samples averaged about 3.9 million. Assay used: immunoSEQ multiplex PCR; TCRdb lists only in-frame clones, some missing. The table lists more than 550,000 clones, roughly an eighth of them singletons. This clone was seen only a few times. Its antigen remains unidentified. This sample also contains other DNA sequences that code for the same CDR3. Sorted populations all had greater than 98% purity.

The chain uses TRBV5-1 and TRBJ2-7, with TRBD1 matching over 9 bases. The sample taken for sequencing was naive CD4+ T cells from blood. The TCR originated in a man younger than 30 with type 1 diabetes. The CDR3 DNA reads as TGCGCCAGCAGCTCCACCGGGACAGGGTCTTACGAGCAGTACTTC. Translating gives CASSSTGTGSYEQYF.